This T cell receptor beta chain derives from a study of blood T cell repertoires in COVID-19. Study-level information: The analysed material was cDNA or gDNA that came from T cells, B-cell-depleted T cells, or PBMCs.

TCRdb's copy holds only in-frame clones and misses some; the assay was immunoSEQ multiplex PCR. The sample yields 150,000 to 200,000 clones, 75% to 90% seen once. Those who participated ranged in age from about 18 to 89 years and resided in 20 to 30 US areas. Participant-reported clinical history was the basis for cohort assignment. What the recovered Cohort 3 donors had was two negative PCRs, clearance, or symptom resolution. CDR1 is SEHNR and CDR2 is FQNEAQ in the germline V gene (reference sequence). This CDR3 spans 16 amino acids. The ends lost 1 base at V and 5 bases at J; junction bases unmatched: 6.

The chain links TRBV7-9 to TRBJ2-2, with 8 bases identical to TRBD1. The clonotype comes from a woman aged 25 to 39 who had recovered from COVID-19. Sequenced material: PBMCs or T cells enriched from blood (not recorded which). CDR3 bases: TGTGCCAGCAGCTTAGGACAGGGGAGTAAAACCGGGGAGCTGTTTTTT. Translation gives CASSLGQGSKTGELFF. Variable domain in full (rest from reference TRBV7-9 and TRBJ2-2): DTGVSQNPRHKITKRGQNVTFRCDPISEHNRLYWYRQTLGQGPEFLTYFQNEAQLEKSRLLSDRFSAERPKGSFSTLEIQRTEQGDSAMYLCASSLGQGSKTGELFFGEGSRLTVL.